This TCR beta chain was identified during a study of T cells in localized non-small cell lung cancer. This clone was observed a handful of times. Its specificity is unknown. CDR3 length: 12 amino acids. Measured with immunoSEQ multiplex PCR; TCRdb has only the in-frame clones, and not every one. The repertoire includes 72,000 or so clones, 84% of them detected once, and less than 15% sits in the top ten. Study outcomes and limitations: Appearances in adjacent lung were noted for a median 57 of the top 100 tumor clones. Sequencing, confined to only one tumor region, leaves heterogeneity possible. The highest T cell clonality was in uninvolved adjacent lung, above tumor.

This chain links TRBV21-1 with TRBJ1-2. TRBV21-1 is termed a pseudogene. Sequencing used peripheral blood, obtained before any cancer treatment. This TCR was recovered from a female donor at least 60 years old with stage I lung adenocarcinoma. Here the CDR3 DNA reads TGTGCCAGCAGCAAAGGGGGCTATGGCTACACCTTC. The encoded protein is CASSKGGYGYTF.